The clone carrying this T cell receptor (beta chain) has more than one count but fewer than ten. Looked up from germline, CDR1 is MNHEY and CDR2 is SVGAGI. Trimming cost V 3 bases and J 6 bases, with 11 bases left between them. This CDR3 is 13 amino acids long. These data belong to a study of somatic mutations in cytotoxic T cells in rheumatoid arthritis. Authors' data handling: Rarely did patient CD8+ clones above 1% match published virus-specific TCRB sequences. Profiled with immunoSEQ multiplex PCR; TCRdb holds only in-frame clones, not every one. The V and J calls and clone size were taken over from that table, and D and trimming were inferred from the DNA. The sample has about 16,000 clones, nearly 80% seen once.

The sequenced sample was CD8+ T cells sorted from blood. The chain recombines TRBV6-5 with TRBJ1-1, with no clear D. This TCR was sampled from an adult with rheumatoid arthritis. The CDR3 nucleotides read TGTGCCAGCAGTTATCGGGATTTTCCTGAAGCTTTCTTT. Protein product: CASSYRDFPEAFF.